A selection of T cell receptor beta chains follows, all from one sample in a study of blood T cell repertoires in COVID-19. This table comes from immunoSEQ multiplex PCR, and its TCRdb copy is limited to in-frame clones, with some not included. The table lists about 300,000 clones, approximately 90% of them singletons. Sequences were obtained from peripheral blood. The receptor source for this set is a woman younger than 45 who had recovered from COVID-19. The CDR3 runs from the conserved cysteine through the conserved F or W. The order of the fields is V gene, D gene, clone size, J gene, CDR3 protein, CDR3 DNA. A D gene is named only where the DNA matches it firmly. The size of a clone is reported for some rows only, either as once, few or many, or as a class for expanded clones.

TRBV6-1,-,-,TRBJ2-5,CASSEAYKQETQYF,TGTGCCAGCAGTGAAGCTTACAAACAAGAGACCCAGTACTTC
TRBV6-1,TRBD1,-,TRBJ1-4,CASSETGGTNEKLFF,TGTGCCAGCAGTGAGACAGGGGGCACTAATGAAAAACTGTTTTTT
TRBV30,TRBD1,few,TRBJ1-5,CAWSETGGQPQHF,TGTGCCTGGAGTGAGACAGGGGGTCAGCCCCAGCATTTT
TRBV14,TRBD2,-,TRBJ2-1,CASSRILAGGLNEQFF,TGTGCCAGCAGCCGAATCCTAGCGGGGGGGCTAAATGAGCAGTTCTTC
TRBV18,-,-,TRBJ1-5,CASSSYTRASNQPQHF,TGTGCCAGCTCATCATATACGAGGGCGAGCAATCAGCCCCAGCATTTT
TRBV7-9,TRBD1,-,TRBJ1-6,CASSLLGGAKGLHF,TGTGCCAGCAGCTTATTAGGGGGCGCGAAGGGCCTCCACTTT
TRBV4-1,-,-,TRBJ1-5,CASSQVVTGPQPQHF,TGCGCCAGCAGCCAAGTTGTAACAGGGCCTCAGCCCCAGCATTTT
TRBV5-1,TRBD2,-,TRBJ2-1,CARSLAGGGEEQFF,TGCGCCCGCAGCTTGGCGGGGGGGGGCGAAGAGCAGTTCTTC
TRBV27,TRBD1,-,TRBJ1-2,CASSGQGIGYTF,TGTGCCAGCAGTGGACAGGGGATCGGCTACACCTTC
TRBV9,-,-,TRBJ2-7,CASSVEGGSSYEQYF,TGTGCCAGCAGCGTAGAGGGGGGGAGCTCCTACGAGCAGTACTTC
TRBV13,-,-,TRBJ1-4,CASSLARGLQEKLFF,TGTGCCAGCAGCTTAGCTCGGGGGTTACAGGAAAAACTGTTTTTT
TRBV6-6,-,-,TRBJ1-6,CASSQQGYNSPLHF,TGTGCCAGCAGCCAGCAGGGTTATAATTCACCCCTCCACTTT
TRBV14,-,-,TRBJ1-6,CASSQVEGFGRSPLHF,TGTGCCAGCAGCCAAGTAGAGGGTTTCGGGAGATCACCCCTCCACTTT
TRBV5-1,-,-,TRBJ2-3,CASTPLANTDTQYF,TGCGCCAGCACCCCCCTAGCGAACACAGATACGCAGTATTTT
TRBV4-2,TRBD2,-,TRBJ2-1,CASTPLAGGYNEQFF,TGTGCTTCGACCCCCCTAGCGGGGGGGTACAATGAGCAGTTCTTC
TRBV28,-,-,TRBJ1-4,CASRLYEGGRSEKLFF,TGTGCCAGCAGGTTGTACGAGGGCGGGCGTAGTGAAAAACTGTTTTTT
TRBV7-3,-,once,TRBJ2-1,CASSLDSDNEQFF,TGTGCCAGCAGCTTAGACTCTGACAATGAGCAGTTCTTC
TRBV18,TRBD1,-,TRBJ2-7,CASSPRGQGSYEQYF,TGTGCCAGCTCACCACGGGGACAGGGCTCCTACGAGCAGTACTTC
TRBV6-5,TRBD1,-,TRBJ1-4,CASHRDRGNEKLFF,TGTGCCAGCCACCGGGACAGGGGTAATGAAAAACTGTTTTTT
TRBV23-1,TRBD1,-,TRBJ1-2,CASTSGTDNYGYTF,TGCGCCAGCACTTCCGGGACAGACAACTATGGCTACACCTTC
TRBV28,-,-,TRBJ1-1,CAAGGGNQVSTEAFF,TGTGCCGCCGGGGGAGGAAACCAGGTTAGCACTGAAGCTTTCTTT
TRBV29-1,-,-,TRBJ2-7,CSVEEQGYEQYF,TGCAGCGTTGAGGAGCAGGGGTACGAGCAGTACTTC
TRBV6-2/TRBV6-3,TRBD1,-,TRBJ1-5,CASSYIKGQQNNQPQHF,TGTGCCAGCAGTTACATTAAGGGACAGCAAAATAATCAGCCCCAGCATTTT
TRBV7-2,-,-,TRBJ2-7,CASSLVVAPSYEQYF,TGTGCCAGCAGCTTAGTGGTAGCGCCCTCCTACGAGCAGTACTTC
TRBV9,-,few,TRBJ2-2,CASSVEGGDTGELFF,TGTGCCAGCAGCGTTGAGGGCGGGGACACCGGGGAGCTGTTTTTT
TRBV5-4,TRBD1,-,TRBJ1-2,CASTEGTANYGYTF,TGTGCCAGCACCGAAGGGACAGCTAACTATGGCTACACCTTC
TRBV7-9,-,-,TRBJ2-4,CASSLPSRTKNIQYF,TGTGCCAGCAGCTTACCATCCAGGACCAAAAACATTCAGTACTTC
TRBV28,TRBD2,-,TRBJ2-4,CASSSSGALAKNIQYF,TGTGCCAGCAGTTCTAGCGGGGCTCTAGCCAAAAACATTCAGTACTTC
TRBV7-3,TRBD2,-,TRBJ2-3,CASSFGTSGGLDTQYF,TGTGCCAGCAGCTTCGGGACTAGCGGGGGGTTAGATACGCAGTATTTT
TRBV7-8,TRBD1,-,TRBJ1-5,CASSSGRGPGYSNQPQHF,TGTGCCAGCAGCTCGGGCAGGGGGCCGGGGTATAGCAATCAGCCCCAGCATTTT
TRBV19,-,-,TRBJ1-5,CASSIATSLNQPQHF,TGTGCCAGTAGTATAGCAACCAGTTTAAATCAGCCCCAGCATTTT
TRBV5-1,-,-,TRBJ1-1,CASSLGQGWTEAFF,TGCGCCAGCAGCTTGGGGCAGGGCTGGACTGAAGCTTTCTTT
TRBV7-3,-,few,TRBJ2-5,CASSLLGGLKETQYF,TGTGCCAGCAGCTTACTCGGGGGACTTAAAGAGACCCAGTACTTC
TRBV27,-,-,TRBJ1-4,CASSPAGGGTDEKLFF,TGTGCCAGCAGTCCCGCCGGGGGGGGGACGGATGAAAAACTGTTTTTT
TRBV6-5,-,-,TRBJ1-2,CATYREGFRGYTF,TGTGCCACCTACCGAGAGGGTTTTAGGGGCTACACCTTC
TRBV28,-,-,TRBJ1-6,CASSLPGQGYNSPLHF,TGTGCCAGCAGTTTACCTGGGCAGGGCTATAATTCACCCCTCCACTTT
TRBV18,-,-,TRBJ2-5,CASSLGHVETQYF,TGTGCCAGCTCACTTGGACACGTTGAGACCCAGTACTTC
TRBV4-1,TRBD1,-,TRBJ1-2,CASSQDGTGSRFYGYTF,TGCGCCAGCAGCCAAGATGGGACAGGGAGCCGATTCTATGGCTACACCTTC
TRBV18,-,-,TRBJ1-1,CASSNFEGNTEAFF,TGTGCCAGCTCAAACTTTGAGGGGAACACTGAAGCTTTCTTT
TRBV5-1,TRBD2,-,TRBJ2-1,CASSLVPGRGYNEQFF,TGCGCCAGCAGCTTGGTCCCAGGGCGGGGGTACAATGAGCAGTTCTTC
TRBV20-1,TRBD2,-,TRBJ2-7,CSASSARGDSYEQYF,TGCAGTGCTAGTAGCGCGCGGGGGGACTCCTACGAGCAGTACTTC
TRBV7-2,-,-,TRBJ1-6,CASSLDWNSPLHF,TGTGCCAGCAGCCTGGACTGGAATTCACCCCTCCACTTT
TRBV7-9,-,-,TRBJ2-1,CASSFSSDLQFF,TGTGCCAGCAGCTTCTCCTCCGACTTGCAGTTCTTC
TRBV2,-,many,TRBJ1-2,CASHRLGTGYTF,TGTGCCAGCCATAGACTTGGCACTGGCTACACCTTC